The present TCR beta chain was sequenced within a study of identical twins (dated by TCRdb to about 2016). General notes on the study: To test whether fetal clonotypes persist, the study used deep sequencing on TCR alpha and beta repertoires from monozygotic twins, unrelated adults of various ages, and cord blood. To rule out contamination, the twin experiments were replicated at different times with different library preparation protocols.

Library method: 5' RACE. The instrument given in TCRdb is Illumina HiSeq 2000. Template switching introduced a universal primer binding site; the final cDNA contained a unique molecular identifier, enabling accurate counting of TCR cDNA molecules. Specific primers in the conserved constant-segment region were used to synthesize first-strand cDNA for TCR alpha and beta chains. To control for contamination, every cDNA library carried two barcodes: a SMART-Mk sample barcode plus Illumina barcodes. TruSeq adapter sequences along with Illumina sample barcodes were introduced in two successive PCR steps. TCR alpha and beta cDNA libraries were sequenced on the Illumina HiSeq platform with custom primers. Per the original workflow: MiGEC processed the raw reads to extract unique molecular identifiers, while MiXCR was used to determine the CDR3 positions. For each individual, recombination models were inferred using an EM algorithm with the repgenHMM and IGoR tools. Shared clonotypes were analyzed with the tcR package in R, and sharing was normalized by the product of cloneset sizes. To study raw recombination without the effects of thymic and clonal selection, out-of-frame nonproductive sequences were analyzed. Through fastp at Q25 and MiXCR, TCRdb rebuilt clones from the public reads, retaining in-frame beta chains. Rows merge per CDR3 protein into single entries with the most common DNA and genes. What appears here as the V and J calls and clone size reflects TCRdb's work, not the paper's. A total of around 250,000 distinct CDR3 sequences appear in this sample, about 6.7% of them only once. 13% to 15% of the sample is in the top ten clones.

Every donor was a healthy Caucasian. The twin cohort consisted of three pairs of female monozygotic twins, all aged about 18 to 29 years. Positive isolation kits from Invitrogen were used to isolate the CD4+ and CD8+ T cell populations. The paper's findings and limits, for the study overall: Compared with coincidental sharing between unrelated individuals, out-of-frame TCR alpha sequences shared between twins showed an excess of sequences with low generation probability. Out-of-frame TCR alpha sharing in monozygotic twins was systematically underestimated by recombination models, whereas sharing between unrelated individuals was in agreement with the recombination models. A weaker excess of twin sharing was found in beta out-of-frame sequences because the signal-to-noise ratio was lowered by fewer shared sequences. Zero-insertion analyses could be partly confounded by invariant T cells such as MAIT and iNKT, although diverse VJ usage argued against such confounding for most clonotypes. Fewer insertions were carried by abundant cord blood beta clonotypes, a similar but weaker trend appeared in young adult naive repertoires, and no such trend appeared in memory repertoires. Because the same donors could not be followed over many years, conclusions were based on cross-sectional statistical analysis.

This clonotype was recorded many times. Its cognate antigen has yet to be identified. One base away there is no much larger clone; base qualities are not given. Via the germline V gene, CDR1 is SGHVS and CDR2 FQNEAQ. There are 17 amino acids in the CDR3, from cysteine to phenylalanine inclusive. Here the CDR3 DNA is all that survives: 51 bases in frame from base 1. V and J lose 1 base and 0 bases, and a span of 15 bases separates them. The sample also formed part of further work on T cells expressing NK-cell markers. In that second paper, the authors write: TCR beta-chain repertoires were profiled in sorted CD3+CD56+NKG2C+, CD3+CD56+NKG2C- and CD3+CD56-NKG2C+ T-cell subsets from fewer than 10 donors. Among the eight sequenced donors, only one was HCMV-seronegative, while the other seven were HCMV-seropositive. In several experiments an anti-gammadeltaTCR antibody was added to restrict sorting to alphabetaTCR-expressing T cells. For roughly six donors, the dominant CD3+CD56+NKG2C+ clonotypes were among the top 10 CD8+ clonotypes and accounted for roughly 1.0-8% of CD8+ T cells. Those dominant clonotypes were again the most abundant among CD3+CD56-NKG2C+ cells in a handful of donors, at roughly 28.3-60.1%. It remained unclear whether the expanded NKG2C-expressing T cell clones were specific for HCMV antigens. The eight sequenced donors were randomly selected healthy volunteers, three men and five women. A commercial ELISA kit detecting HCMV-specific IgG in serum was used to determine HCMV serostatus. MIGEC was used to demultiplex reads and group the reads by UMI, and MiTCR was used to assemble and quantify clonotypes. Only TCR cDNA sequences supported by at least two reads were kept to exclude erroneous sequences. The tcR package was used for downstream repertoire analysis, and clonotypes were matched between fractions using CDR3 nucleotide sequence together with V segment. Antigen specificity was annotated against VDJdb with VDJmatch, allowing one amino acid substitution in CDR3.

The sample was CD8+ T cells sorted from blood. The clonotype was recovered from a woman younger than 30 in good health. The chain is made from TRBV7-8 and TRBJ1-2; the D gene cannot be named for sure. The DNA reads TGTGCCAGCAGCTTAGGAACACCAAACGTAGCTAACTATGGCTACACCTTC. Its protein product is CASSLGTPNVANYGYTF.